This T cell receptor (beta chain) was retrieved from a study of a mutant IDH1 vaccine in newly diagnosed glioma. On the study more broadly: Treated patients, averaging approximately 40 years, were approximately 60% male and about 38% female.

Turning to this clone: The antigen is unknown.

CDR3 size: 13 residues. Germline loops: CDR1 SQVTM, CDR2 ANQGSEA. V lost 3 bases and J 6 bases, leaving 12 bases between the germline ends. The assay was immunoSEQ multiplex PCR, and TCRdb's table has in-frame clones only and misses some. The table includes tens of thousands of clones, approximately 80% detected once. Time point meaning: baseline, week 1 (first vaccination visit). Documented treatment: pre-vaccination baseline after standard-of-care therapy. Study-level results: Changes in top peripheral clonotypes did not appear linked to pseudoprogression.

The V call is TRBV29-1, the J call TRBJ1-5; D possibly corresponds to TRBD1 (6 bases). The sequence derives from a man aged 18 to 35 with glioma. Material: PBMCs, obtained from a glioma patient treated with radiotherapy, temozolomide or both. The CDR3 nucleotides read TGCAGCGTTGACTGGGGGGGCGGTCAGCCCCAGCATTTT. As protein: CSVDWGGGQPQHF.